These 2 T cell receptor beta chains share one sample of origin, sequenced in a study of T cells in Graves' hyperthyroidism and ophthalmopathy. It was RNA transcripts that yielded the amplified TCR beta CDR3 regions. The HTBI primer set drove a first-round RT-PCR of the TCR CDR3. TCRdb passed the multiplex PCR reads through MiXCR, listing each CDR3 protein once. The table has under 400,000 distinct CDR3 sequences, about a sixth seen once. The source material was blood. All receptors derive from a woman aged 40 to 55 with Graves' ophthalmopathy.

At least ten counts were recorded for this clonotype. This chain uses TRBV6-5 with TRBJ2-7; no clear D gene. The CDR3 sequence is 13 residues long. Trimming removed 8 bases at V and 5 bases at J, with 16 bases between. The germline V gene encodes CDR1 MNHEY and CDR2 SVGAGI. The CDR3 reads CASRNMDFHEQYF. The DNA of the CDR3 is TGTGCCAGCCGTAACATGGATTTCCACGAGCAGTACTTC.

This clonotype has just a few counts. The chain employs TRBV20-1 and TRBJ1-5; D might be TRBD1 (5 bases). The CDR3 covers 13 residues. Germline lookup yields CDR1 DFQATT and CDR2 SNEGSKA (reference sequence). Trimming took 7 bases from V and 0 from J, leaving 10 bases between them. The CDR3 reads CSGGGGSNQPQHF. DNA for the CDR3: TGCAGTGGGGGGGGGGGTAGCAATCAGCCCCAGCATTTT.